Below, 15 T cell receptor beta chains from the same sample are listed, as sequenced in a study of Ad26.COV2.S vaccination and SARS-CoV-2 variants. Treatment: over 15 received Ad26.COV2.S at low or high dose, single or two shots; roughly five received placebo; per-sample allocation not given. Sampling took place 63 days after the first vaccine or placebo injection. Assay used: immunoSEQ multiplex PCR; TCRdb lists only in-frame clones, some missing. Of roughly 240,000 clones in the sample, more than 75% were seen once. The sample in question was peripheral blood, obtained in a trial of Ad26.COV2.S vaccine versus placebo. The receptors stem from a person aged 18-65 years who received the Ad26.COV2.S COVID-19 vaccine or a placebo.

The chain links TRBV28 to TRBJ2-7, with D perhaps being TRBD1 or TRBD2 (5 bases each). CDR1 and CDR2 (germline): MDHEN, SYDVKM. This CDR3 is 14 amino acids long. The V gene lost 9 bases and the J gene lost 3 bases, with 18 bases spanning the gap. The CDR3, as DNA: TGTGCCAGTTTGCGTTGGGACGGACTCTACGAGCAGTACTTC. Residues: CASLRWDGLYEQYF.

The chain combines TRBV7-9 with TRBJ2-1, with 8 bases aligning to TRBD2. The CDR3 runs to 16 residues. J gave up 8 bases and V 1 base, and 10 bases lay outside the gene matches. The V gene's germline CDR1 is SEHNR and CDR2 FQNEAQ (reference sequence). The CDR3 protein is CASSLGAGTRIYEQFF. The DNA for the CDR3 is TGTGCCAGCAGCTTAGGGGCCGGGACTAGGATTTATGAGCAGTTCTTC.

This clone showed up just a few times. V is TRBV21-1 and J is TRBJ2-2; TRBD1 reflects the table's D call only, with no check against the DNA. TRBV21-1 is given as a pseudogene. The CDR3 length is 16 residues. The CDR3: CASSSQGGRNTGELFF. As DNA, the CDR3 is TGTGCCAGCAGCTCCCAGGGGGGAAGGAACACCGGGGAGCTGTTTTTT.

This chain links TRBV4-2 with TRBJ2-1, with a possible D match to TRBD2 (6 bases). The germline V gene has CDR1 LGHNA and CDR2 YNFKEQ. Trimming pared 0 bases from V and 4 bases from J, leaving 13 bases between. The CDR3 has 16 residues. The CDR3 here is CASSQEGGVEYNEQFF. In DNA, the CDR3 is TGTGCCAGCAGCCAAGAGGGGGGAGTCGAGTACAATGAGCAGTTCTTC.

V is TRBV5-5 and J is TRBJ1-5, with 9 bases identical to TRBD1. V trimming: 4 bases; J trimming: 1 base; junction bases outside the gene matches: 12. This CDR3 spans 18 amino acids. CDR1 SGHKS and CDR2 YYEKEE come from the germline V gene (reference sequence). Here the CDR3 reads CASSPGTGNGLSNQPQHF. The CDR3 nucleotides are TGTGCCAGCAGCCCCGGGACAGGGAATGGTCTGAGCAATCAGCCCCAGCATTTT. The whole variable domain, filled in from reference TRBV5-5 and TRBJ1-5, reads DAGVTQSPTHLIKTRGQQVTLRCSPISGHKSVSWYQQVLGQGPQFIFQYYEKEERGRGNFPDRFSARQFPNYSSELNVNALLLGDSALYLCASSPGTGNGLSNQPQHFGDGTRLSIL.

The chain employs TRBV4-3 and TRBJ2-7; the match to TRBD2 covers 7 bases. V gave up 0 bases and J gave up 0 bases; unmatched junction bases: 5. The CDR3 totals 16 residues. CDR1 is LGHNA, CDR2 YSLEER, per germline. CDR3 loop: CASSQDKRTSSYEQYF. CDR3 sequence (DNA): TGCGCCAGCAGCCAAGATAAGCGGACTAGCTCCTACGAGCAGTACTTC.

The chain joins TRBV19 to TRBJ2-2; 12 bases are shared with TRBD2. CDR1 and CDR2 (germline): LNHDA, SQIVND (reference sequence). After removal of 1 base from V and 1 base from J, the junction contained 7 bases not matched to a gene. The CDR3 is 19 amino acids. The CDR3 protein is CASSIGLAGEFGNTGELFF. In nucleotides, the CDR3 is TGTGCCAGTAGTATAGGACTAGCGGGAGAATTCGGGAACACCGGGGAGCTGTTTTTT.

This clone was detected many times. CDR3 in amino acids: CASSDERSGANVLTF. CDR3 DNA: TGTGCCAGCAGTGACGAGCGCTCTGGGGCCAACGTCCTGACTTTC. The chain recombines TRBV6-4 with TRBJ2-6; unclear D gene. This CDR3 is 15 amino acids long. V was cut by 2 bases and J by 0 bases, with 5 bases left in between. The germline V gene encodes CDR1 MRHNA and CDR2 SNTAGT.

This CDR3 is CASTPDREAKNIQYF. Here the CDR3 DNA reads TGTGCCAGTACCCCAGACAGGGAGGCCAAAAACATTCAGTACTTC. The chain employs TRBV19 and TRBJ2-4, with TRBD1 matching 7 bases. In germline, CDR1 is LNHDA, CDR2 SQIVND (reference sequence). The CDR3 runs to 15 residues. V was clipped by 7 bases and J by 1 base; unmatched bases: 7.

This chain connects TRBV18 to TRBJ2-5; a possible D gene is TRBD2 (6 bases). Germline assignment: CDR1 KGHSH and CDR2 LQKENI. This CDR3 region has 16 residues. V lost 0 bases and J 1 base, leaving 12 bases between the germline ends. As DNA, the CDR3 is TGTGCCAGCTCACCACCGGGAGGAGGCAGCCAAGAGACCCAGTACTTC. Amino acids: CASSPPGGGSQETQYF.

The V call is TRBV7-2, the J call TRBJ2-5; 7 nucleotides agree with TRBD2. The CDR3 length is 15 residues. Germline-derived CDR1 and CDR2 are SGHTA and FQGNSA. With V trimmed by 3 bases and J by 1 base, 5 bases remained unmatched. Here the CDR3 DNA reads TGTGCCAGCAGCTTTGGGGGGGGTTTCCAAGAGACCCAGTACTTC. As protein: CASSFGGGFQETQYF. Together with reference TRBV7-2 and TRBJ2-5, the CDR3 gives the full variable domain: GAGVSQSPSNKVTEKGKDVELRCDPISGHTALYWYRQSLGQGLEFLIYFQGNSAPDKSGLPSDRFSAERTGGSVSTLTIQRTQQEDSAVYLCASSFGGGFQETQYFGPGTRLLVL.

This chain uses TRBV11-2 with TRBJ2-2, with 10 bases fitting TRBD2. Trimming at V came to 3 bases and at J to 8 bases, leaving 6 bases not matched to a gene. The CDR3 is made up of 15 amino acids. Per the germline V gene, CDR1 is SGHAT and CDR2 is FQNNGV. For the CDR3, the DNA is TGTGCCAGCAGCTTGGGACTAGCGTCGATGGGGGAGCTGTTTTTT. This sequence encodes CASSLGLASMGELFF.

In this sample, this clone turned up once. The chain joins TRBV11-1 to TRBJ2-3, with 11 nucleotides matching TRBD2. Germline V lookup: CDR1 SGHAT, CDR2 FQDESV (reference sequence). V lost 1 base to trimming and J lost 5 bases; unmatched junction nucleotides: 5. This CDR3 contains 16 residues. The CDR3 sequence is CASSLELAGVVDTQYF. CDR3 sequence (DNA): TGTGCCAGCAGCTTAGAACTAGCGGGGGTAGTAGATACGCAGTATTTT.

V usage is TRBV6-5 and J usage is TRBJ2-5, with 8 bases identical to TRBD2. The CDR3 spans 15 residues. V gave up 8 bases and J gave up 2 bases; unmatched junction bases: 10. Germline CDR1 reads MNHEY; CDR2 reads SVGAGI. CDR3 protein: CASALAGRRQETQYF. In DNA form, the CDR3 reads TGTGCCAGCGCCTTAGCGGGAAGGAGGCAAGAGACCCAGTACTTC.

The chain carries TRBV3-1 (or the pseudogene TRBV3-2) and TRBJ2-1; 12 bases line up with TRBD2. Trimming cost V 4 bases and J 3 bases; bases outside gene matches: 7. This CDR3 contains 17 residues. CDR1 and CDR2 from the germline V gene are LGHDT and YNNKEL (reference sequence). The CDR3 bases are TGTGCCAGCAGCCTGACCCCGGGACTAGCGGGCTACAATGAGCAGTTCTTC. Amino acids: CASSLTPGLAGYNEQFF.